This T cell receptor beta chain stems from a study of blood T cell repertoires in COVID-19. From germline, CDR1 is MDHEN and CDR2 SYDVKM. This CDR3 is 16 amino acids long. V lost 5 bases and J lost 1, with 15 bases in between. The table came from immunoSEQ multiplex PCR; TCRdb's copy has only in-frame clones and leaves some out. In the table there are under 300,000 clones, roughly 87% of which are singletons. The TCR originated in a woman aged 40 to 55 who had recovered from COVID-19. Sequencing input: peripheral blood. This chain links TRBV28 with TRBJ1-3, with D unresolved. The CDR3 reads CASSPRSSASGNTIYF. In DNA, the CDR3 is TGTGCCAGCAGTCCGCGGTCCTCCGCTTCTGGAAACACCATATATTTT.